Included here is one T cell receptor beta chain sequence, with context. Its antigen is not known. This CDR3 region has 15 residues. Trimming shortened V by 0 bases and J by 2 bases, and 8 bases separated the two germline ends. Germline V lookup: CDR1 SGHDT, CDR2 YYEEEE. The data stem from a study of cytomegalovirus exposure and HLA in healthy donors. Notes on the study in general: In all likelihood, a cluster of highly shared sequence variants was a sequencing artifact. Later, an analysis found that common viral pathogens appeared to be linked with several of the most significant clusters.

Vbeta (60) and Jbeta (13) primers were used in the PCR. Method: immunoSEQ multiplex PCR; TCRdb's copy keeps in-frame clones and lacks some. The sample shows nearly 110,000 clones, around 80% of them seen only once. This rearrangement joins TRBV5-6 to TRBJ1-4; a weak D match, TRBD1 (5 bases). This TCR derives from a woman aged 45-59 years in good health and CMV-seropositive. Sequenced input: PBMCs. The CDR3 nucleotides are TGTGCCAGCAGCTTGGCAGGGCGTACTAATGAAAAACTGTTTTTT. As protein: CASSLAGRTNEKLFF.